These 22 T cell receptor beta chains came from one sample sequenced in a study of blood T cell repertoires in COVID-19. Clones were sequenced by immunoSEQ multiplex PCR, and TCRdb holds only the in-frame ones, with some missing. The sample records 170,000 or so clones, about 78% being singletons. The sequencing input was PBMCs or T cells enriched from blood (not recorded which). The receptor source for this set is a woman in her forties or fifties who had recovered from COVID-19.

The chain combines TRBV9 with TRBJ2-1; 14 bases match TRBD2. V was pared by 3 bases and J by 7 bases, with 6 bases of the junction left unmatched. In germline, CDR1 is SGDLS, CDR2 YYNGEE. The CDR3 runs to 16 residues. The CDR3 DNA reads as TGTGCCAGCAGCGATCGACTAGCGGGAGGGGTTAATGAGCAGTTCTTC. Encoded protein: CASSDRLAGGVNEQFF. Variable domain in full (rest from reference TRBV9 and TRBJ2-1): DSGVTQTPKHLITATGQRVTLRCSPRSGDLSVYWYQQSLDQGLQFLIQYYNGEERAKGNILERFSAQQFPDLHSELNLSSLELGDSALYFCASSDRLAGGVNEQFFGPGTRLTVL.

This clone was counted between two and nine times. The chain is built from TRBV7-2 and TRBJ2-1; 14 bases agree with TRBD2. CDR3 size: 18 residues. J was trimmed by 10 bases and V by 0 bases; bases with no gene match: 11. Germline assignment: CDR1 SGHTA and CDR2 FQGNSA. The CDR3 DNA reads TGTGCCAGCAGCTTAGCCCCTTCCGGGACTAGCGGGAGACGCGAGCAGTTCTTC. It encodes CASSLAPSGTSGRREQFF. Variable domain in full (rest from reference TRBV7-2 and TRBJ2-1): GAGVSQSPSNKVTEKGKDVELRCDPISGHTALYWYRQSLGQGLEFLIYFQGNSAPDKSGLPSDRFSAERTGGSVSTLTIQRTQQEDSAVYLCASSLAPSGTSGRREQFFGPGTRLTVL.

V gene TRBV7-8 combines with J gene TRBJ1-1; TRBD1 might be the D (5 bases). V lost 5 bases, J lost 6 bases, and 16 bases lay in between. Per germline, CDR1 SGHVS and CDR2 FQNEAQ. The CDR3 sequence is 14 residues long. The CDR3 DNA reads TGTGCCAGCAGCGCCCGGGACTGGGACGCTGAAGCTTTCTTT. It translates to CASSARDWDAEAFF.

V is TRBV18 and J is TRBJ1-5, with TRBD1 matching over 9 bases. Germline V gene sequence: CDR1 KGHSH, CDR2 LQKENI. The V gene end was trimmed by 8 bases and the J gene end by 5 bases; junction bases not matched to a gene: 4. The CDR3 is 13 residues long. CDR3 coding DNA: TGTGCCAGCGGACAGGGGATCGATCAGCCCCAGCATTTT. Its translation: CASGQGIDQPQHF. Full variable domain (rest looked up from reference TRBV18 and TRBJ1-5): NAGVMQNPRHLVRRRGQEARLRCSPMKGHSHVYWYRQLPEEGLKFMVYLQKENIIDESGMPKERFSAEFPKEGPSILRIQQVVRGDSAAYFCASGQGIDQPQHFGDGTRLSIL.

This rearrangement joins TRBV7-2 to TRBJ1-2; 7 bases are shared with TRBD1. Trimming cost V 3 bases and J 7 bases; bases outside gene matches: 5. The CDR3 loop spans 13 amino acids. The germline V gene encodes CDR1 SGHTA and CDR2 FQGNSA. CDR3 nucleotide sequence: TGTGCCAGCAGCTTGGCCAGGGGGACTGGCTACACCTTC. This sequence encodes CASSLARGTGYTF.

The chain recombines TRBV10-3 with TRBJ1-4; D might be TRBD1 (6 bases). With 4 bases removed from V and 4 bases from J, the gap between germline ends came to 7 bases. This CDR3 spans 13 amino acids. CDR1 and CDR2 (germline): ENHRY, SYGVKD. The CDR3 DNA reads TGTGCCATCAGTGCAGGGGTTAATGAAAAACTGTTTTTT. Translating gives CAISAGVNEKLFF.

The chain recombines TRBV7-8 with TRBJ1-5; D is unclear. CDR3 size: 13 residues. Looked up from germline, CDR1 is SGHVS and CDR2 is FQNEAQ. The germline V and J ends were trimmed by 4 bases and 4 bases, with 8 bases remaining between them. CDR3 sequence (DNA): TGTGCCAGCAGCTCCTCGGGGAATCAGCCCCAGCATTTT. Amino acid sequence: CASSSSGNQPQHF.

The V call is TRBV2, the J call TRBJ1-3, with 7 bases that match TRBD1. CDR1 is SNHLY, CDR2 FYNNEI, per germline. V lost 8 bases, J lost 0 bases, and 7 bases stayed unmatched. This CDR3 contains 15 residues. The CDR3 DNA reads TGTGCCAGCGGGAAGGGGGCCCTCTCTGGAAACACCATATATTTT. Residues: CASGKGALSGNTIYF.

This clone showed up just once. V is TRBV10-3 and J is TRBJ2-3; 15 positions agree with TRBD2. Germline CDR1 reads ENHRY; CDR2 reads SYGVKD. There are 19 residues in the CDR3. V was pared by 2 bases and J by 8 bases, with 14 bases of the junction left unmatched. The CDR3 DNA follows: TGTGCCATCAGTGAGGAGGGCACCGGACTAGCGGGAGGGCGGGGTACGCAGTATTTT. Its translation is CAISEEGTGLAGGRGTQYF.

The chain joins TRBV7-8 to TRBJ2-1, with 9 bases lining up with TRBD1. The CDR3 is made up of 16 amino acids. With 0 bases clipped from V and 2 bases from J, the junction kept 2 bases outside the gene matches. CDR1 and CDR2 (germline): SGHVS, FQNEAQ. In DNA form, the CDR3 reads TGTGCCAGCAGCTTAGCCGGACAGGGGACCTACAATGAGCAGTTCTTC. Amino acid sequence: CASSLAGQGTYNEQFF.

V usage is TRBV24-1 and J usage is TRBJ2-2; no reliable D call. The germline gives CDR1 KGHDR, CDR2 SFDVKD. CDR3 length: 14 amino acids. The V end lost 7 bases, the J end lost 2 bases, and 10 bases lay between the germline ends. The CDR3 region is CATRKEDNTGELFF. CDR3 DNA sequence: TGTGCCACCAGGAAAGAGGATAACACCGGGGAGCTGTTTTTT.

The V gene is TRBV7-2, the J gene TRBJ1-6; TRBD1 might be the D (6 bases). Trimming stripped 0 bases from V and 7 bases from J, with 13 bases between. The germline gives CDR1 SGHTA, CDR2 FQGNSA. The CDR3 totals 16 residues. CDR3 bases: TGTGCCAGCAGCTTAGCGCAGACAGGTGGAAATTCACCCCTCCACTTT. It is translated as CASSLAQTGGNSPLHF.

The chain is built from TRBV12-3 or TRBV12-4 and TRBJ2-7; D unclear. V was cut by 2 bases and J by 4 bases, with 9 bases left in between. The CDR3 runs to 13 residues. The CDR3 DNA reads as TGTGCCAGCAGTTTAATCCGGCGGTACGAGCAGTACTTC. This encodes CASSLIRRYEQYF.

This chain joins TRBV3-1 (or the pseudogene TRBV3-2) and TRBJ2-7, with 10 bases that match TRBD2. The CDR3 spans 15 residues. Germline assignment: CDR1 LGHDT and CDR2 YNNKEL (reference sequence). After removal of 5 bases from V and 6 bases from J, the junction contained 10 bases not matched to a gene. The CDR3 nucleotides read TGTGCCAGCAGCACGGTAAGCGGGAGGGCCGTCGAGCAGTACTTC. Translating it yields CASSTVSGRAVEQYF.

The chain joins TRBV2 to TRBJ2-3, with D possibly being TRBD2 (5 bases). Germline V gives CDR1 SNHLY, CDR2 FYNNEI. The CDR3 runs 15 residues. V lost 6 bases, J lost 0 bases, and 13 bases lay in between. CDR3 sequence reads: CASRKEVESTDTQYF. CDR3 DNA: TGTGCCAGCAGGAAGGAGGTAGAGAGCACAGATACGCAGTATTTT.

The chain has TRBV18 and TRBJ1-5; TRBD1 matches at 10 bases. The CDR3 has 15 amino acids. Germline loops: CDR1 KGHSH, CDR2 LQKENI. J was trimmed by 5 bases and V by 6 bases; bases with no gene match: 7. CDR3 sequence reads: CASSRDRGRDQPQHF. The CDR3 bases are TGTGCCAGCTCGCGGGACAGGGGTCGTGATCAGCCCCAGCATTTT.

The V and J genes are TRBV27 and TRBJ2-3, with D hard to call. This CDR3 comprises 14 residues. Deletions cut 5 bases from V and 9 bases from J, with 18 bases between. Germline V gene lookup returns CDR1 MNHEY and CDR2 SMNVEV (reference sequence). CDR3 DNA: TGTGCCAGCAGTCTAAAGCGTGACGCCCCAACGCAGTATTTT. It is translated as CASSLKRDAPTQYF.

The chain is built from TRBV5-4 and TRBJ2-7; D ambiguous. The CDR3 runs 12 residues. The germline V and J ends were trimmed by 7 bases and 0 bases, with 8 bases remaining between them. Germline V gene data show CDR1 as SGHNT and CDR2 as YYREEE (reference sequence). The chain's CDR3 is CASHRDSYEQYF. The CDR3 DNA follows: TGTGCCAGCCACAGAGACTCCTACGAGCAGTACTTC.

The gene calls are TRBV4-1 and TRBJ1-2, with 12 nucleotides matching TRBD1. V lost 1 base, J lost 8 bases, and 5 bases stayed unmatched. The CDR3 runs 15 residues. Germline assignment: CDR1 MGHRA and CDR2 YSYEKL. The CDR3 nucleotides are TGCGCCAGCAGCCAAGTGGGACAGGGGGCGTTAGGCTACACCTTC. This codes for CASSQVGQGALGYTF.

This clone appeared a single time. The CDR3 DNA is TGTGCCAGCAGCTTTGACAGGGGCTACGAGCAGTACTTC. Its protein is CASSFDRGYEQYF. The rearrangement joins TRBV7-3 to TRBJ2-7; TRBD1 agrees at 8 bases. With 3 bases clipped from V and 3 bases from J, the junction kept 1 base outside the gene matches. CDR1 SGHTA and CDR2 FQGTGA come from the germline V gene. The CDR3 sequence is 13 residues long.

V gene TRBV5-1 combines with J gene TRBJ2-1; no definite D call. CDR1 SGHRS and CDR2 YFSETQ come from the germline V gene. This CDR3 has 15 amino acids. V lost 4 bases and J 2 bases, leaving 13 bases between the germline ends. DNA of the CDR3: TGCGCCAGCAGCCTACTGACTGGAACCTACAATGAGCAGTTCTTC. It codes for CASSLLTGTYNEQFF.

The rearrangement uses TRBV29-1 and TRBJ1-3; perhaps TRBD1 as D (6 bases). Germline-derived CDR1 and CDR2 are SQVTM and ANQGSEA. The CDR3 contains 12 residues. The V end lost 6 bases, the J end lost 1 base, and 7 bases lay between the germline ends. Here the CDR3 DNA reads TGCAGCGTGAGGGGGTCTGGAAACACCATATATTTT. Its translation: CSVRGSGNTIYF.